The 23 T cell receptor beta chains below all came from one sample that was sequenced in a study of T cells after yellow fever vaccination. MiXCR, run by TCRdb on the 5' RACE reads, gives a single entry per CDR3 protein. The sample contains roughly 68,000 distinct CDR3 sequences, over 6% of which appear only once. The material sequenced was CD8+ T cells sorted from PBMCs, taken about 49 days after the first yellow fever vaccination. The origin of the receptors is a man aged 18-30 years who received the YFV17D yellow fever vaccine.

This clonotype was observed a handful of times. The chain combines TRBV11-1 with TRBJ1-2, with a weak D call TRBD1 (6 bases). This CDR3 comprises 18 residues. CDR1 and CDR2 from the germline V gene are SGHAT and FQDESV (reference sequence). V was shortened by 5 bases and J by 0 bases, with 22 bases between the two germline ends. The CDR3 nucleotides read TGTGCCAGCAGCATGCGGGTCGAAACAGGGCAGACTAACTATGGCTACACCTTC. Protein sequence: CASSMRVETGQTNYGYTF.

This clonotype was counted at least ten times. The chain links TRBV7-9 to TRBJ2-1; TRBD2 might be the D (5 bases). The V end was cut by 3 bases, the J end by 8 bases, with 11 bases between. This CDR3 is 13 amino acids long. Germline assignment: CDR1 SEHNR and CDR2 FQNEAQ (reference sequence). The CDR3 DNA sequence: TGTGCCAGCAGCTTTGCGCTAGCCGATGAGCAGTTCTTC. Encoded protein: CASSFALADEQFF.

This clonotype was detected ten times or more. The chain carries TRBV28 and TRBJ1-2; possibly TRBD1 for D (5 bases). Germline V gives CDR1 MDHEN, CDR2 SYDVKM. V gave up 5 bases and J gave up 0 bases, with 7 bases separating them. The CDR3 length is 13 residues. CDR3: CASSPGANYGYTF. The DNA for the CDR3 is TGTGCCAGCAGTCCGGGGGCTAACTATGGCTACACCTTC.

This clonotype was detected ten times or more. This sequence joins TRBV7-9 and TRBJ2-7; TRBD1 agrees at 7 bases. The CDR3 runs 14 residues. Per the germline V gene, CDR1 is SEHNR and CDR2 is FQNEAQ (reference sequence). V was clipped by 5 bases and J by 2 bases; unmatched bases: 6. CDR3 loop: CASSQPGQTYEQYF. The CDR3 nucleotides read TGTGCCAGCAGCCAACCGGGACAGACCTACGAGCAGTACTTC.

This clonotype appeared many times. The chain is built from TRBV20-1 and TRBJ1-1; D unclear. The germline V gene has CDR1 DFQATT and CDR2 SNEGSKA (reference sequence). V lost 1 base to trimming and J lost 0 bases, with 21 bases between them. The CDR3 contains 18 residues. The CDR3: CSARGGWETTQLNTEAFF. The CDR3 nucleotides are TGCAGTGCTAGAGGCGGTTGGGAGACGACCCAATTGAACACTGAAGCTTTCTTT.

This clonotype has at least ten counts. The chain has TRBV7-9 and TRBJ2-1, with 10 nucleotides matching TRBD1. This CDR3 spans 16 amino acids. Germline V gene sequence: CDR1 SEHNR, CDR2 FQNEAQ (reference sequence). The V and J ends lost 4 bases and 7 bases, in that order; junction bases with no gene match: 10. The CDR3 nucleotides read TGTGCCAGCAGCTCCCCCAGGGACAGGGGAGGAAATGAGCAGTTCTTC. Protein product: CASSSPRDRGGNEQFF. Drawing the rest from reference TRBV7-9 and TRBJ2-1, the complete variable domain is DTGVSQNPRHKITKRGQNVTFRCDPISEHNRLYWYRQTLGQGPEFLTYFQNEAQLEKSRLLSDRFSAERPKGSFSTLEIQRTEQGDSAMYLCASSSPRDRGGNEQFFGPGTRLTVL.

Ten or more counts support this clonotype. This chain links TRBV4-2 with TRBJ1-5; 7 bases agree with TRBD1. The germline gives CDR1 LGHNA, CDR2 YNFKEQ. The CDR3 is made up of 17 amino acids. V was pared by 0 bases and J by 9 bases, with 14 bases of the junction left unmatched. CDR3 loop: CASSQDGPGQPAAPQHF. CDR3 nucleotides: TGTGCCAGCAGCCAAGATGGTCCGGGACAGCCTGCTGCGCCCCAGCATTTT.

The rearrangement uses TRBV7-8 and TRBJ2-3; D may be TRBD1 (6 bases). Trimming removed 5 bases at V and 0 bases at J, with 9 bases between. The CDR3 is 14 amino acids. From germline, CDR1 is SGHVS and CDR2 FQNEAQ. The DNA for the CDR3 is TGTGCCAGCAGCATGACAGGAAGCACAGATACGCAGTATTTT. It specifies CASSMTGSTDTQYF.

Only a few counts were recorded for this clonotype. This CDR3 reads CASSLSGGANNEQFF. As DNA, the CDR3 is TGTGCCAGCAGTTTAAGCGGGGGGGCCAACAATGAGCAGTTCTTC. The J gene is TRBJ2-1, the V gene TRBV12-3 or TRBV12-4; 10 bases agree with TRBD2. After removal of 2 bases from V and 5 bases from J, the junction contained 3 bases not matched to a gene. This CDR3 has 15 residues.

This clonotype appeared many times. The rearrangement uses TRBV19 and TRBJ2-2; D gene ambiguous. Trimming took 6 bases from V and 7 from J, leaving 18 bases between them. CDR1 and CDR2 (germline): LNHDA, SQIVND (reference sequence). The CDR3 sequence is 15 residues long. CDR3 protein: CASSYGTLRFGELFF. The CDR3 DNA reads TGTGCCAGTAGCTACGGAACGCTTCGATTCGGGGAGCTGTTTTTT.

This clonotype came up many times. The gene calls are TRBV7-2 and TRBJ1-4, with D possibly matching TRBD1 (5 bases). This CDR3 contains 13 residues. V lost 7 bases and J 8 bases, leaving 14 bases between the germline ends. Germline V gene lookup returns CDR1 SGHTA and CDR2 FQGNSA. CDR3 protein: CASTGPSWEKLFF. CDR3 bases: TGTGCCAGCACGGGACCCTCTTGGGAAAAACTGTTTTTT.

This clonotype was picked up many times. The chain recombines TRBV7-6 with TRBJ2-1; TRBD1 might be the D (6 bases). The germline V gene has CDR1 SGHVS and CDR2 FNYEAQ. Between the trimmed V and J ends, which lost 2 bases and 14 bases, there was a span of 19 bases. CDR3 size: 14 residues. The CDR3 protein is CASSLIGQPKDEFF. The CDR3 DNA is TGTGCCAGCAGCTTAATCGGACAGCCCAAGGATGAGTTCTTC.

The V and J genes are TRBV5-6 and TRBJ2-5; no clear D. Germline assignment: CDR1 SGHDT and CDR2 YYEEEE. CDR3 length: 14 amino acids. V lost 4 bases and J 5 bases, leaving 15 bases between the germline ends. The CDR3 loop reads CASSRRLRRETQYF. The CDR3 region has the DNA TGTGCCAGCAGCCGCCGGCTCCGGCGGGAGACCCAGTACTTC. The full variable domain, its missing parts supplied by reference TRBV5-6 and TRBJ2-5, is DAGVTQSPTHLIKTRGQQVTLRCSPKSGHDTVSWYQQALGQGPQFIFQYYEEEERQRGNFPDRFSGHQFPNYSSELNVNALLLGDSALYLCASSRRLRRETQYFGPGTRLLVL.

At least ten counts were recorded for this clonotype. The CDR3 loop reads CASSRGQVEAFF. The CDR3, as DNA: TGTGCCAGCAGCCGGGGACAGGTTGAAGCTTTCTTT. This sequence joins TRBV7-9 and TRBJ1-1, with TRBD1 matching over 8 bases. CDR3 length equals 12 residues. V gave up 5 bases and J gave up 7 bases; unmatched junction bases: 3. CDR1 is SEHNR, CDR2 FQNEAQ, per germline (reference sequence). Together with reference TRBV7-9 and TRBJ1-1, the CDR3 gives the full variable domain: DTGVSQNPRHKITKRGQNVTFRCDPISEHNRLYWYRQTLGQGPEFLTYFQNEAQLEKSRLLSDRFSAERPKGSFSTLEIQRTEQGDSAMYLCASSRGQVEAFFGQGTRLTVV.

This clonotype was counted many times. CDR3 sequence reads: CSARDRQGSTDTQYF. The CDR3 bases are TGCAGTGCTAGAGATAGGCAGGGGAGCACAGATACGCAGTATTTT. The V call is TRBV20-1, the J call TRBJ2-3, with D maybe TRBD1 (6 bases). With 0 bases removed from V and 0 bases from J, the gap between germline ends came to 10 bases. The CDR3 length is 15 residues. CDR1 and CDR2 from the germline V gene are DFQATT and SNEGSKA (reference sequence).

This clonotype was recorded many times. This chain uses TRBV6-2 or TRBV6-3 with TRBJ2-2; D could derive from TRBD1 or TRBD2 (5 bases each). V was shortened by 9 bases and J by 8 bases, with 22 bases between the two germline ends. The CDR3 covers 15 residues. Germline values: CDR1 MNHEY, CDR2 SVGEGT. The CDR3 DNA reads TGTGCCAGTAGTACGGGCAGGGACCCTCCGGGGGAGCTGTTTTTT. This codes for CASSTGRDPPGELFF.

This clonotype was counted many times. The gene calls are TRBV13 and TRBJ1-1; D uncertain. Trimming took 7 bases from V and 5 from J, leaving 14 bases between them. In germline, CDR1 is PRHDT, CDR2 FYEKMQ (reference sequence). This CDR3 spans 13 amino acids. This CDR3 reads CASTPSAETEAFF. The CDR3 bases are TGTGCCAGCACCCCCTCCGCAGAGACTGAAGCTTTCTTT.

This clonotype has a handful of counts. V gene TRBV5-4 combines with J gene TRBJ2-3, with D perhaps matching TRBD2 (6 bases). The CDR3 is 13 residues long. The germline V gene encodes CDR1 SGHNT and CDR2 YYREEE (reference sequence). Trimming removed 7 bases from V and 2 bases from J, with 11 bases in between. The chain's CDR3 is CASEGLDTDTQYF. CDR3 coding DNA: TGTGCCAGCGAGGGACTGGACACAGATACGCAGTATTTT. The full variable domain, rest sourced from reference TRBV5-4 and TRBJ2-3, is ETGVTQSPTHLIKTRGQQVTLRCSSQSGHNTVSWYQQALGQGPQFIFQYYREEENGRGNFPPRFSGLQFPNYSSELNVNALELDDSALYLCASEGLDTDTQYFGPGTRLTVL.

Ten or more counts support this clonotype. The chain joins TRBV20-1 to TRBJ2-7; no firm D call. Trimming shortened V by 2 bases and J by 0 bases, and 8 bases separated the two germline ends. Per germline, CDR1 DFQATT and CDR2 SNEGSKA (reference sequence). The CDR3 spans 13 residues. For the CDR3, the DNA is TGCAGTGCTAGAACCCCCCGCTCCTACGAGCAGTACTTC. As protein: CSARTPRSYEQYF.

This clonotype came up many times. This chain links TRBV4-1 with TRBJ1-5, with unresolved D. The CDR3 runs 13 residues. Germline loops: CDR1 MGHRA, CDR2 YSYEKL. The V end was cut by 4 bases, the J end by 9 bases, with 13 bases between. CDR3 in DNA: TGCGCCAGCAGCCCAGCCTCTGGACGGCCCCAGCATTTT. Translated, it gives CASSPASGRPQHF.

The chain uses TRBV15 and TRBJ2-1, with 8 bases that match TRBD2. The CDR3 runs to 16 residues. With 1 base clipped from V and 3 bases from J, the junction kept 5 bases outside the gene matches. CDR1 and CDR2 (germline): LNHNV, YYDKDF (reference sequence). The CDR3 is CATSRGGGGIYNEQFF. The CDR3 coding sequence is TGTGCCACCAGCAGAGGAGGCGGGGGGATCTACAATGAGCAGTTCTTC.

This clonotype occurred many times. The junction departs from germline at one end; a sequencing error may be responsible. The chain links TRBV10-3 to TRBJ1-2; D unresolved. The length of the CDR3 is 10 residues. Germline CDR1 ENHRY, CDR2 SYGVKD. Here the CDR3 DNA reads TGTGCCATCCGTGAGGCTGGCTACACCTTC. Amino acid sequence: CAIREAGYTF.

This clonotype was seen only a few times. Here the CDR3 reads CASSSVVGVHEQYF. The CDR3, as DNA: TGTGCCAGCAGTTCCGTGGTGGGAGTGCACGAGCAGTACTTC. The chain is built from TRBV6-5 and TRBJ2-7; D may be TRBD2 (5 bases). The CDR3 is 14 amino acids. Germline lookup yields CDR1 MNHEY and CDR2 SVGAGI. V lost 4 bases to trimming and J lost 5 bases, with 15 bases between them.